This T cell receptor beta chain emerged from a study of blood T cell repertoires in COVID-19. Study as a whole: COVID-19 samples collected from the United States, Italy and Spain covered acute and convalescent phases. From T cells, B-cell-depleted T cells, or PBMCs came the material, which was cDNA or gDNA.

The CDR3 runs to 19 residues. Germline CDR1 reads MGHRA; CDR2 reads YSYEKL. Trimming removed 3 bases from V and 3 bases from J; junction bases left unmatched: 10. Original processing notes: Counts of nucleated cells, estimated from reference gene primer amplification, were obtained. The method was immunoSEQ multiplex PCR; TCRdb's version includes in-frame clones alone and lacks a portion of them. That table supplies the V and J calls and clone size; D and trimming were determined from the DNA. Found here are roughly 100,000 clones, 84% of them singletons; the top ten hold approximately 12%. This sequence joins TRBV4-1 and TRBJ1-6; 11 nucleotides align to TRBD1. Sequencing was carried out using peripheral blood. The clonotype comes from a human donor in a cohort sampled during active or convalescent COVID-19. The CDR3 DNA follows: TGCGCCAGCAGCCAGGACCCGGGACAGGGGGGTTTCTATAATTCACCCCTCCACTTT. Translated: CASSQDPGQGGFYNSPLHF.